Listed below are T cell receptor beta chains from one sample, sequenced in a study of CD8 T cells in Susac syndrome. TCRdb reprocessed the immunoSEQ multiplex PCR reads via MiXCR and lists one record per CDR3 protein. The data hold about 280,000 distinct CDR3 sequences, with about 88% observed a single time. The sample consisted of CD8+ T cells from PBMCs. These receptors originate from a human donor with multiple sclerosis. Each CDR3 is given with its conserved first and last residue. Fields, in order: D gene, V gene, J gene, clone size, CDR3 DNA, CDR3 protein. The D gene is left open where the match is weak. Size tells how often a clone was seen (once, few, many) or the class of an expanded clone, and some rows leave it out.

D gene: TRBD2; V gene: TRBV29-1; J gene: TRBJ2-1; clone size: NA; CDR3 DNA: TGCAGCGTTAGCGGGAGGAGAGGGGTATACAATGAGCAGTTCTTC; CDR3 protein: CSVSGRRGVYNEQFF
D gene: NA; V gene: TRBV4-1; J gene: TRBJ1-1; clone size: NA; CDR3 DNA: TGCGCCAGCAGCCAAGGGGGTCCTGAAGCTTTCTTT; CDR3 protein: CASSQGGPEAFF
D gene: NA; V gene: TRBV6-1; J gene: TRBJ2-1; clone size: few; CDR3 DNA: TGTGCCAGCAGTGAAGGTAGGGTTACCCACAATGAGCAGTTCTTC; CDR3 protein: CASSEGRVTHNEQFF
D gene: TRBD1; V gene: TRBV6-6; J gene: TRBJ1-5; clone size: NA; CDR3 DNA: TGTGCCAGCAGATCCAGGGGGAGCAATCAGCCCCAGCATTTT; CDR3 protein: CASRSRGSNQPQHF
D gene: NA; V gene: TRBV29-1; J gene: TRBJ2-1; clone size: NA; CDR3 DNA: TGCAGCCTAGGACGGGAGCAGTTCTTC; CDR3 protein: CSLGREQFF
D gene: NA; V gene: TRBV12-3/TRBV12-4; J gene: TRBJ2-1; clone size: NA; CDR3 DNA: TGTGCCAGCAGTCCCGGACAACTCGCCCCTTACAATGAGCAGTTCTTC; CDR3 protein: CASSPGQLAPYNEQFF
D gene: NA; V gene: TRBV29-1; J gene: TRBJ2-7; clone size: NA; CDR3 DNA: TGCAGCGTTGGGGGCAGGGGCCCCTACGAGCAGTACTTC; CDR3 protein: CSVGGRGPYEQYF
D gene: NA; V gene: TRBV19; J gene: TRBJ2-7; clone size: few; CDR3 DNA: TGTGCCAGTGGGACTGGCAGTGAGCAGTACTTC; CDR3 protein: CASGTGSEQYF
D gene: NA; V gene: TRBV2; J gene: TRBJ1-4; clone size: NA; CDR3 DNA: TGTGCCAGCTTTCCCCGGGATCGGCGAGGAAAACTGTTTTTT; CDR3 protein: CASFPRDRRGKLFF
D gene: NA; V gene: TRBV5-6; J gene: TRBJ2-3; clone size: few; CDR3 DNA: TGTGCCAGCAGCCAGGGACTCAAAACGCAGTATTTT; CDR3 protein: CASSQGLKTQYF
D gene: NA; V gene: TRBV3-1; J gene: TRBJ2-1; clone size: NA; CDR3 DNA: TGTGCCAGCAGCCAAGGACAGGCCTCCTACAATGAGCAGTTCTTC; CDR3 protein: CASSQGQASYNEQFF
D gene: NA; V gene: TRBV4-1; J gene: TRBJ1-1; clone size: NA; CDR3 DNA: TGCGCCAGCAGCCAAGAGGGGGGTGGAGCCTCGAACACTGAAGCTTTCTTT; CDR3 protein: CASSQEGGGASNTEAFF
D gene: NA; V gene: TRBV9; J gene: TRBJ2-7; clone size: NA; CDR3 DNA: TGTGCCAGCAGCGTAACGGACGAGCAGTACTTC; CDR3 protein: CASSVTDEQYF